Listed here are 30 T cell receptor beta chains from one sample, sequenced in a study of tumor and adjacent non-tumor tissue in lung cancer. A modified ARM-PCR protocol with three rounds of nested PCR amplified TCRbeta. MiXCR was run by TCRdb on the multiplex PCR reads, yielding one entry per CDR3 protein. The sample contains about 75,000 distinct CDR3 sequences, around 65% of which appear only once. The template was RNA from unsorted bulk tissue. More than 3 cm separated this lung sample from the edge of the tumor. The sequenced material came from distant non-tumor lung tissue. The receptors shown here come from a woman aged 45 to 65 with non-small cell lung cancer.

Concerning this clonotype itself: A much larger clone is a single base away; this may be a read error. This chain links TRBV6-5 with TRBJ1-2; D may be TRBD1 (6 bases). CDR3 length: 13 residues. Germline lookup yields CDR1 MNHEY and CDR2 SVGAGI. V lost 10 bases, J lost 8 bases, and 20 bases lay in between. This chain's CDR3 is CANSGRGGLGYTF. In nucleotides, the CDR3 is TGTGCCAACAGCGGTAGAGGGGGGCTGGGCTACACCTTC.

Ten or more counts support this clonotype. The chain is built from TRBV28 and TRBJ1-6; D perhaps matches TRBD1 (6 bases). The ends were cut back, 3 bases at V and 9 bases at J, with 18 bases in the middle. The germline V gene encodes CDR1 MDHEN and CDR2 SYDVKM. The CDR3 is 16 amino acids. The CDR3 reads CASSLRGGARVSPLHF. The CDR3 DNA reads TGTGCCAGCAGTTTGAGAGGGGGGGCGAGGGTTTCACCCCTCCACTTT.

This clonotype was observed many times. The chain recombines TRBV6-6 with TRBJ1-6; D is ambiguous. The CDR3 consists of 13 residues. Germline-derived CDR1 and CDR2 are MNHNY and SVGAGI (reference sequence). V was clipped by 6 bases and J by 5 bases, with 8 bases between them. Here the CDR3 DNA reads TGTGCCAGCAGGCTGACCGATAATTCACCCCTCCACTTT. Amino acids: CASRLTDNSPLHF.

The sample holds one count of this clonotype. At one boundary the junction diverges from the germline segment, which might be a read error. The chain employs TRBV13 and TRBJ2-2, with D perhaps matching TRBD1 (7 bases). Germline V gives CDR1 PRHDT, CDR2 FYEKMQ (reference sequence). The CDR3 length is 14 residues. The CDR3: CANSLQGRSGELFF. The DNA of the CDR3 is TGTGCCAACAGCTTACAGGGGAGGTCCGGGGAGCTGTTTTTC. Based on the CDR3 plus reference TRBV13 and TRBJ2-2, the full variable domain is AAGVIQSPRHLIKEKRETATLKCYPIPRHDTVYWYQQGPGQDPQFLISFYEKMQSDKGSIPDRFSAQQFSDYHSELNMSSLELGDSALYFCANSLQGRSGELFFGEGSRLTVL.

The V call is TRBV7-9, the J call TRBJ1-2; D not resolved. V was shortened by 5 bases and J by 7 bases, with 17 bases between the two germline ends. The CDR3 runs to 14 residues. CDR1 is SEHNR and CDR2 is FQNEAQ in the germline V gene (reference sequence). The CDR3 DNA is TGTGCCAGCAGCCCCCTAGCTGGGGTTACTGGCTACACCTTC. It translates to CASSPLAGVTGYTF.

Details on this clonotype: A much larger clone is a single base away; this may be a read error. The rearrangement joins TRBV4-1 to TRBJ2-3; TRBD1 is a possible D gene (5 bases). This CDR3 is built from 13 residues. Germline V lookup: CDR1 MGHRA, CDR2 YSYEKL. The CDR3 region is CTSSQGPLDTQYF. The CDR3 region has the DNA TGCACCAGCAGCCAGGGCCCTTTAGATACGCAGTATTTT.

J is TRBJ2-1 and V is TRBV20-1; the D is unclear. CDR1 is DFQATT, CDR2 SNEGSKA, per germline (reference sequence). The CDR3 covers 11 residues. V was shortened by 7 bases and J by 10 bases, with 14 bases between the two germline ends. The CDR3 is CSVYISNEQFF. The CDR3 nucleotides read TGCAGTGTTTACATTAGCAACGAGCAGTTCTTC.

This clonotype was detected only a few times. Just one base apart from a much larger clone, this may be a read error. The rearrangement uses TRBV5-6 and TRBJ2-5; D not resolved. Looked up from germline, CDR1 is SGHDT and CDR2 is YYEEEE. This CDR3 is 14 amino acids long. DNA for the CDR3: TGTGCCGGCAGCTTGGTTTCAGAACAAGAGACCCAGTACTTC. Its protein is CAGSLVSEQETQYF.

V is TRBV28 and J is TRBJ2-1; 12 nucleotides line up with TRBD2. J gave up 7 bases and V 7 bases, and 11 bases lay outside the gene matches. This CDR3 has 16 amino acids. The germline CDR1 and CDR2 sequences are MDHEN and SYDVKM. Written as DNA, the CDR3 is TGTGCCAGCAACCTAGGACTAGCGGGACTTCGGAATGAGCAGTTCTTC. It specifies CASNLGLAGLRNEQFF.

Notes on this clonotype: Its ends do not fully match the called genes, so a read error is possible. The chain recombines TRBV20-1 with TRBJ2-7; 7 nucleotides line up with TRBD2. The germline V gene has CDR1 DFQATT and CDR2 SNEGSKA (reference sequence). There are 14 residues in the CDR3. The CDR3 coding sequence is TGCAGTGCTAGACCAATGGACGGGGGGAACGAGCACTACTTC. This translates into CSARPMDGGNEHYF.

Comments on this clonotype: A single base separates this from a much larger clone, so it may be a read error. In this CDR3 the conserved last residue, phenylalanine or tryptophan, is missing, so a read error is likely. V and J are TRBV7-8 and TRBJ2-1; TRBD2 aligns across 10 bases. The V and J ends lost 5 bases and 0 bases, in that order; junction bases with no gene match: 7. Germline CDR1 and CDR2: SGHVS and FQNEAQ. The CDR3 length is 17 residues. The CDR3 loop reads CASSPLAGVISYNEQFL. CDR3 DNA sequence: TGTGCCAGCAGCCCCCTAGCGGGAGTGATCTCCTACAATGAGCAGTTCTTA.

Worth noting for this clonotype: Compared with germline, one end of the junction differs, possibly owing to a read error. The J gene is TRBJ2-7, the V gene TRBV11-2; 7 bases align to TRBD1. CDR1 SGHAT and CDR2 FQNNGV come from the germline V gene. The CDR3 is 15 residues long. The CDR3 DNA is TGTGTCAGCAGCTTAGCCTCCGGGACAGATTACGAGCACTACTTC. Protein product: CVSSLASGTDYEHYF.

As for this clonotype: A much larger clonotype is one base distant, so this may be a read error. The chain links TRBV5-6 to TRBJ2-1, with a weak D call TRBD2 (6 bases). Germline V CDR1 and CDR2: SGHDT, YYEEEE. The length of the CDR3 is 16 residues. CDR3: CASSLGLAVGYNVQFF. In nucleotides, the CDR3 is TGTGCCAGCAGCTTGGGGTTAGCGGTGGGGTACAATGTGCAGTTCTTC.

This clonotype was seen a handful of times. The CDR3 region has the DNA TGCAGTACTCGTGACCCCCGGAGCTCCTACGAGCAGTACTTC. The encoded protein is CSTRDPRSSYEQYF. The chain employs TRBV20-1 and TRBJ2-7, with D uncertain. Germline V lookup: CDR1 DFQATT, CDR2 SNEGSKA (reference sequence). The V end was cut by 8 bases, the J end by 0 bases, with 17 bases between. The CDR3 contains 14 residues.

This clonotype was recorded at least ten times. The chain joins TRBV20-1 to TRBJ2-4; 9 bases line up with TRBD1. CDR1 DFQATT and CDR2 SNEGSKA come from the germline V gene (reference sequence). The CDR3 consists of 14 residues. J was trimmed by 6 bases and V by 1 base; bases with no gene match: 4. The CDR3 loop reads CSARARDRVNIQYF. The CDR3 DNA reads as TGCAGTGCTAGAGCCCGGGACAGGGTAAACATTCAGTACTTC.

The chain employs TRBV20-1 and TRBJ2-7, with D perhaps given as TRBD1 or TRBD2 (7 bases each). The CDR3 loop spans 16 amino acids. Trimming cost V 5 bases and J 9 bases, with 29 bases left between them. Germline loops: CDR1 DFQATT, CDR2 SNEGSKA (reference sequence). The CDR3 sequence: CSAGGQGGGGSRGQYF. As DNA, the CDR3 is TGCAGTGCTGGTGGGCAGGGGGGTGGCGGGAGCCGCGGGCAGTACTTC.

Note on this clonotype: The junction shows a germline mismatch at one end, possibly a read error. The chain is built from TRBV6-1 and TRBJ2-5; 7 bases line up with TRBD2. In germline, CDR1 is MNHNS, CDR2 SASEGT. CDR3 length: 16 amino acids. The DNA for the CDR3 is TGTGCCAGTAGTGCCCGACTAGCAGAAGGAATAGAGACCCAGTACTTC. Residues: CASSARLAEGIETQYF.

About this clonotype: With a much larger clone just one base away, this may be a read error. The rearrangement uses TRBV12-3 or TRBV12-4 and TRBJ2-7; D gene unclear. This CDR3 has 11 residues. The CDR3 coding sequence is TGTGCCAGCAGTTCGGGCTACGAGCAGTGCTTC. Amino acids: CASSSGYEQCF.

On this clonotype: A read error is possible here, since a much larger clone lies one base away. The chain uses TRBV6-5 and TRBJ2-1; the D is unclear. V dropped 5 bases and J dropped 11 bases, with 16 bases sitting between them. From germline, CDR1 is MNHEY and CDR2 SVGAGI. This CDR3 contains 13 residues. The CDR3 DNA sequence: TGTGCCAGCAGTCAATTCTCACGCAGTAAGCAGTTCTTC. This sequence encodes CASSQFSRSKQFF.

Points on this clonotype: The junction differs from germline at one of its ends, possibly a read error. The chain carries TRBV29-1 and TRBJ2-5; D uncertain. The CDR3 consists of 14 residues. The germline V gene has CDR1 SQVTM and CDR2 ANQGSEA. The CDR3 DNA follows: TGCAGCGTTGATATATCGACCGATCAAGAGACCCAATACTTC. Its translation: CSVDISTDQETQYF. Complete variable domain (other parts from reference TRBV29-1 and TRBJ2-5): SAVISQKPSRDICQRGTSLTIQCQVDSQVTMMFWYRQQPGQSLTLIATANQGSEATYESGFVIDKFPISRPNLTFSTLTVSNMSPEDSSIYLCSVDISTDQETQYFGPGTRLLVL.

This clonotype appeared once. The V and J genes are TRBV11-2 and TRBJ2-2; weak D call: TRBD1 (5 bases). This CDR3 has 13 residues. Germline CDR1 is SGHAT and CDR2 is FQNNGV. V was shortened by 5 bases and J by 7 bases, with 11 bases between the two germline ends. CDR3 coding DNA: TGTGCCAGCAGCATACAGGAGATCGGGGAGCTGTTTTTT. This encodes CASSIQEIGELFF.

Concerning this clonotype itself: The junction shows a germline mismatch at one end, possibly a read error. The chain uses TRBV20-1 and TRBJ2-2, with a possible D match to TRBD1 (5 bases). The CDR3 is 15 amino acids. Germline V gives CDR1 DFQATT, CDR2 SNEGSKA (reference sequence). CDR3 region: CSAIAGNRNTGELFF. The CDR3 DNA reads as TGCAGTGCTATAGCAGGGAACCGGAACACTGGGGAGCTGTTTTTT.

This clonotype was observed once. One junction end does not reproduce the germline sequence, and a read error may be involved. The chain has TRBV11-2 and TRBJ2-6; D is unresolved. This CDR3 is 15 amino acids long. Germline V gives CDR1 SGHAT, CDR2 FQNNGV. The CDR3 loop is CASSRLNSGPNVLTF. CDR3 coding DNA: TGTGCCAGCAGCCGTTTGAACTCTGGGCCCAACGTCCTGACTTTC. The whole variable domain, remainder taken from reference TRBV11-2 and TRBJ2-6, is EAGVAQSPRYKIIEKRQSVAFWCNPISGHATLYWYQQILGQGPKLLIQFQNNGVVDDSQLPKDRFSAERLKGVDSTLKIQPAKLEDSAVYLCASSRLNSGPNVLTFGAGSRLTVL.

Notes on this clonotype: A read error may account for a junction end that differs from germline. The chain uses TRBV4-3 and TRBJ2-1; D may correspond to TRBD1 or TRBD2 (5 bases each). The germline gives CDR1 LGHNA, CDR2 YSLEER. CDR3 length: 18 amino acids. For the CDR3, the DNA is TGCGCGAGCAGCCAGGATCGTGGACGGGGCACCTCCTACGATGAGCAGTTCTTC. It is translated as CASSQDRGRGTSYDEQFF.

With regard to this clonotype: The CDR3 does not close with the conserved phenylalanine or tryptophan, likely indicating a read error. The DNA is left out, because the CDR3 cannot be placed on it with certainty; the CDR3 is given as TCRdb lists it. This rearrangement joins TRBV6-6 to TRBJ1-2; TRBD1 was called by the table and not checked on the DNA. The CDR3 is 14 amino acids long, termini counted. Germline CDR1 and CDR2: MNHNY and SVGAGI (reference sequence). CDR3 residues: CASIAGTNNYGHTV.

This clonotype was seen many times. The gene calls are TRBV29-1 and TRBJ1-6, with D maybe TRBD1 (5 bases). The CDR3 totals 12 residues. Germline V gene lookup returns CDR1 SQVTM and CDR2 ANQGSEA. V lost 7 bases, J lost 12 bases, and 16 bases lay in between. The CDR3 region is CSARDGFGPLHF. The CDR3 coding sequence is TGCAGCGCCAGGGACGGGTTTGGACCCCTCCACTTT.

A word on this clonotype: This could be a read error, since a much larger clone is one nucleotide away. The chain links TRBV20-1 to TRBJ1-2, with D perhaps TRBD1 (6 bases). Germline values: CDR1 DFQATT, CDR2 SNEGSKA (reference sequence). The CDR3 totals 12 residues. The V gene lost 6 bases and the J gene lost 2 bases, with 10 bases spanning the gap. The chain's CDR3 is CSAITGNYGYTF. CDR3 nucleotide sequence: TGCAGTGCAATCACAGGGAACTATGGCTACACCTTC.

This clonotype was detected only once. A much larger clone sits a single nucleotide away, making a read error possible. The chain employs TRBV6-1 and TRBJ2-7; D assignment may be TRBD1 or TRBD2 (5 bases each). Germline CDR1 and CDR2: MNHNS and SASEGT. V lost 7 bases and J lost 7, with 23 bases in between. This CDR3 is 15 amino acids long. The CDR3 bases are TGTGCCAGCATAATATCCATGGTAGGGGCGGGTGAGCAGTACTTC. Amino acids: CASIISMVGAGEQYF.

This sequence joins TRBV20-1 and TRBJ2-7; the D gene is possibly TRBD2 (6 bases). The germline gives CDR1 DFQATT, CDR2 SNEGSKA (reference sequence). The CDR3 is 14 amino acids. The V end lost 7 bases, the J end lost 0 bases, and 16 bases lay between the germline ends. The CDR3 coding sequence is TGCAGTGATAGCGGCCGCGCTAGCTCCTACGAGCAGTACTTC. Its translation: CSDSGRASSYEQYF.

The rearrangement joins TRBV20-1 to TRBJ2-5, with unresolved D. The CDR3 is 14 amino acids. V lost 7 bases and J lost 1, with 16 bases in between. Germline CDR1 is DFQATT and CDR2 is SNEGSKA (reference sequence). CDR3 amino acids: CSVQYLVIQETQYF. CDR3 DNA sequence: TGCAGTGTCCAGTACCTAGTTATCCAAGAGACCCAGTACTTC.